These T cell receptor beta chains were read from a single sample in a study of Graves' ophthalmopathy and Graves' hyperthyroidism. TCRdb reprocessed the multiplex PCR reads via MiXCR and lists one record per CDR3 protein. The sample includes roughly 700,000 distinct CDR3 sequences, around 40% of them seen just once. Specimen: peripheral blood. The receptors stem from an adult man with Graves' ophthalmopathy. Each CDR3 is given with its conserved first and last residue. The order of the fields is D gene, J gene, V gene, clone size, CDR3 DNA, CDR3 protein. D genes are given only for firm matches. Part of the rows lack a size; the others show once, few, many or a class for expanded clones.

d_gene: .; j_gene: TRBJ2-7; v_gene: TRBV30; abundance: .; CDR3nt: TGTGCCTGGAGTGTAGGGGTTATCGCCTACGAGCAGTACTTC; CDR3aa: CAWSVGVIAYEQYF
d_gene: .; j_gene: TRBJ1-5; v_gene: TRBV24-1; abundance: once; CDR3nt: TGTGCCAGCAGTGGACGAGCAAGATCTTTAAGCAATCAGCCCCAGCATTTT; CDR3aa: CASSGRARSLSNQPQHF
d_gene: TRBD1; j_gene: TRBJ2-5; v_gene: TRBV2; abundance: many; CDR3nt: TGTGCCAGCAGTGAAGCGCTTCAAGGGACAGATCAAGAGACCCAGTACTTC; CDR3aa: CASSEALQGTDQETQYF
d_gene: .; j_gene: TRBJ1-4; v_gene: TRBV10-2; abundance: many; CDR3nt: TGCGCCAGCAGTGAATTCTCGGGGCGGAGCCGTGAAAAACTGTTTTTT; CDR3aa: CASSEFSGRSREKLFF
d_gene: TRBD1; j_gene: TRBJ2-7; v_gene: TRBV2; abundance: many; CDR3nt: TGTGCCAGCACTCGGGACAGAGCCTACGAGCAGTACTTC; CDR3aa: CASTRDRAYEQYF
d_gene: TRBD1; j_gene: TRBJ2-7; v_gene: TRBV10-1; abundance: few; CDR3nt: TGCGCCAGCAGTCCGACAGGGAGCTCCTACGAGCAGTACTTC; CDR3aa: CASSPTGSSYEQYF
d_gene: .; j_gene: TRBJ2-7; v_gene: TRBV5-8; abundance: few; CDR3nt: TGTGCCAGCAGCTTTGGGCCGGGAAGCTCCTACGAGCAGTACTTC; CDR3aa: CASSFGPGSSYEQYF
d_gene: .; j_gene: TRBJ2-5; v_gene: TRBV2; abundance: once; CDR3nt: TGTGCCAGCAGTGAACGGAGGGGAACGGAGACCCAGTACTTC; CDR3aa: CASSERRGTETQYF
d_gene: .; j_gene: TRBJ1-2; v_gene: TRBV2; abundance: few; CDR3nt: TGTGCCAGCACCCCACCGACGGATGGCTACACCTTC; CDR3aa: CASTPPTDGYTF
d_gene: .; j_gene: TRBJ1-4; v_gene: TRBV7-3; abundance: few; CDR3nt: TGTGCCAGCAGCTTATGGGGTTCCCCTAATGAAAAACTGTTTTTT; CDR3aa: CASSLWGSPNEKLFF
d_gene: .; j_gene: TRBJ2-7; v_gene: TRBV2; abundance: .; CDR3nt: TGTGCCAGCAGCCTCCGAGGGGGTTTTTTCGAGCAGTACTTC; CDR3aa: CASSLRGGFFEQYF
d_gene: .; j_gene: TRBJ1-1; v_gene: TRBV7-2; abundance: .; CDR3nt: TGTACCAGCAGCGATCCAGGGGACACTGAAGCTTTCTTT; CDR3aa: CTSSDPGDTEAFF
d_gene: .; j_gene: TRBJ2-7; v_gene: TRBV5-1; abundance: .; CDR3nt: TGCGCCAGCAGCTTGGAGGCCCGGGACCCCTACGAGCAGTACTTC; CDR3aa: CASSLEARDPYEQYF
d_gene: .; j_gene: TRBJ1-1; v_gene: TRBV2; abundance: many; CDR3nt: TGTGCCAGGACCTCAGGTGGTGGGGGCACTGAAGCTTTCTTT; CDR3aa: CARTSGGGGTEAFF
d_gene: TRBD1; j_gene: TRBJ2-5; v_gene: TRBV25-1; abundance: .; CDR3nt: TGTGCCAGCAGAGATCCGGGACAGGGGATGTTCCCAGAGACCCAGTACTTC; CDR3aa: CASRDPGQGMFPETQYF
d_gene: .; j_gene: TRBJ1-1; v_gene: TRBV29-1; abundance: few; CDR3nt: TGCAGCGTTGCGGGGACTGTCCCGAACACTGAAGCTTTCTTT; CDR3aa: CSVAGTVPNTEAFF
d_gene: .; j_gene: TRBJ1-1; v_gene: TRBV9; abundance: many; CDR3nt: TGTGCCAGCAGCGTAGGCTGGTCAACTGAAGCTTTCTTT; CDR3aa: CASSVGWSTEAFF
d_gene: .; j_gene: TRBJ2-2; v_gene: TRBV19; abundance: .; CDR3nt: TGTGCCAGTAGTATTTATCAGAACACCGGGGAGCCGTTTTTT; CDR3aa: CASSIYQNTGEPFF
d_gene: .; j_gene: TRBJ1-2; v_gene: TRBV19; abundance: many; CDR3nt: TGTGCCAGTAGTATAGAAACCTCGGGCTACACCTTC; CDR3aa: CASSIETSGYTF